This TCR beta chain came from a study of radiotherapy plus CTLA-4 blockade in lung cancer (dated by TCRdb to the late 2010s). General notes on the study: Objective responses were observed in about 17% of enrolled patients, and disease control was achieved in roughly 30%. Results the study describes overall, beyond this receptor: After treatment with radiotherapy and ipilimumab, TCR clones that originated in tumors expanded in peripheral blood. The strongest predictors of response, as reported, were early dynamic changes in blood T cell clones along with a rise in serum interferon-beta after radiation.

The CDR3 spans 13 residues, from the cysteine through the phenylalanine. Only CDR3 DNA is held: 39 bases, read in frame from base 1. Per the germline V gene (reference sequence), SGHNT is the CDR1 and YYREEE is the CDR2. Libraries were prepared through the immunoSEQ multiplex PCR assay. The source is immuneACCESS, and TCRdb retained only in-frame sequences with V and J called. Part of the clones is not carried over; for the studies checked, unresolved V genes explain less than half of this, and the remainder is unexplained. The sample includes 77,000 or so clones, with less than 85% observed a single time. The ten largest clones capture more than 8% of the sample. This clone was recorded only once. Its antigen specificity is not known. One junction end disagrees with the germline gene, perhaps due to a read error. Focal radiation therapy combined with CTLA-4 blockade (ipilimumab) was tested in patients with chemo-refractory metastatic non-small-cell lung cancer.

Specimen: peripheral blood, collected from a patient treated with radiotherapy plus ipilimumab. The receptor comes from a human donor with non-small cell lung cancer whose response to radiotherapy plus ipilimumab could not be evaluated. The sequence joins TRBV5-4 to TRBJ2-3; TRBD1 aligns with 9 central bases. The sequenced DNA: TGTGCCAGCAGCTTGGCCCCGACAGGGGGGGCCCTCTTT. The resulting protein is CASSLAPTGGALF.